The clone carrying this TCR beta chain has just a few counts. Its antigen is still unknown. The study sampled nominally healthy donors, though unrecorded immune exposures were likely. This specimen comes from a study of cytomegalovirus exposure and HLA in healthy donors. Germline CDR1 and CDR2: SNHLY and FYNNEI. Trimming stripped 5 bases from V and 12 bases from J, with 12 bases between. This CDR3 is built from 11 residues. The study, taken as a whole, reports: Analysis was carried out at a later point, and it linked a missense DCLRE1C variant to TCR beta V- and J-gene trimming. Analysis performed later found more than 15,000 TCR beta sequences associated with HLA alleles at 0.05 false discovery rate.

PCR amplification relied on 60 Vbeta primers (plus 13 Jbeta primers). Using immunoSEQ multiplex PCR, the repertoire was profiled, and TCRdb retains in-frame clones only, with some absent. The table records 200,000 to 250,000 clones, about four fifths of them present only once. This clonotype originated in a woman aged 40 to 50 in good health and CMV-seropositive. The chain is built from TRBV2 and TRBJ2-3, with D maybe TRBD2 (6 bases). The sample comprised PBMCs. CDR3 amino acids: CASSSGSSQYF. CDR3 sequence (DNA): TGTGCCAGCAGTAGCGGGTCTTCCCAGTATTTT.